One TCR beta chain is described in this entry. This sample was included in a study of control samples from healthy donors and cancer patients. Using immunoSEQ multiplex PCR, the repertoire was profiled, and TCRdb retains in-frame clones only, with some absent. Of 8,500 to 11,000 clones in the sample, approximately 91% were seen once. Germline lookup yields CDR1 SGHAT and CDR2 FQDESV (reference sequence). This CDR3 comprises 13 residues. With 1 base removed from V and 5 bases from J, the gap between germline ends came to 6 bases. This TCR came from a man aged 55 to 70 with colorectal cancer. Sequences were obtained from PBMCs. The chain links TRBV11-1 to TRBJ2-1, with unresolved D. The CDR3 nucleotides read TGTGCCAGCAGCTTAGGCCCCGACAATGAGCAGTTCTTC. As protein: CASSLGPDNEQFF.